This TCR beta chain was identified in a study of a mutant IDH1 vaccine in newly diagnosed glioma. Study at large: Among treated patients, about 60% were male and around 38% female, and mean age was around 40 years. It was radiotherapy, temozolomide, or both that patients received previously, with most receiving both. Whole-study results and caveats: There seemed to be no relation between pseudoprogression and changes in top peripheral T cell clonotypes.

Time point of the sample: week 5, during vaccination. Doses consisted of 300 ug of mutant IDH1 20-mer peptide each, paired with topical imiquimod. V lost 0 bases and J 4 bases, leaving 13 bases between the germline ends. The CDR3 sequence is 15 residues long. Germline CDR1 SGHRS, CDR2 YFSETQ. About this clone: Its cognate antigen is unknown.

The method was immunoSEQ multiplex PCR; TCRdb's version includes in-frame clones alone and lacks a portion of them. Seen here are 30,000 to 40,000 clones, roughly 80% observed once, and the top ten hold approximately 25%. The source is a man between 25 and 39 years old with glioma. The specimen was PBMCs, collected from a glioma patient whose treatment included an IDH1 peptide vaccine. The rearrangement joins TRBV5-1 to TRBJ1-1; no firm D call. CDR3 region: CASSLEGVYGTEAFF. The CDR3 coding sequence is TGCGCCAGCAGCTTGGAGGGAGTGTATGGCACTGAAGCTTTCTTT.